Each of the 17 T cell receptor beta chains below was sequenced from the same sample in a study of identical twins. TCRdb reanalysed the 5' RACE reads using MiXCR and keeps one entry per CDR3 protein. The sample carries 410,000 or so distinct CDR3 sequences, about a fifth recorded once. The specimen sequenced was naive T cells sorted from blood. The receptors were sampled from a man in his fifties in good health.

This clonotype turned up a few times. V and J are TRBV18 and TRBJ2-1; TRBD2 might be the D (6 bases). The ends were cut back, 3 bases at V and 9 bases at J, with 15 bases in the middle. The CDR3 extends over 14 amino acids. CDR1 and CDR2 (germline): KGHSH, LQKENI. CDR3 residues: CASSPLGTGSEQFF. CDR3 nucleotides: TGTGCCAGCTCACCCCTAGGGACCGGGAGTGAGCAGTTCTTC.

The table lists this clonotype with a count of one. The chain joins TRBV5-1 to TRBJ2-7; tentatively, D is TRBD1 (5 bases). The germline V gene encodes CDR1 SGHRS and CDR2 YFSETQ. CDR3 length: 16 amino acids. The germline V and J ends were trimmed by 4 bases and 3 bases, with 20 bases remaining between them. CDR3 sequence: CASSLMVGAGYYEQYF. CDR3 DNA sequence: TGCGCCAGCAGCCTGATGGTAGGGGCCGGGTACTACGAGCAGTACTTC.

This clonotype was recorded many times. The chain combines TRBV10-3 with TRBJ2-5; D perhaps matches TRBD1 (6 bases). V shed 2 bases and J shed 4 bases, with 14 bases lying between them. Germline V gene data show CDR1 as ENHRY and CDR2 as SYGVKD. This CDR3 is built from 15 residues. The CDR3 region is CAISEPARGRETQYF. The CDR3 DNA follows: TGTGCCATCAGTGAGCCAGCAAGGGGGAGAGAGACCCAGTACTTC.

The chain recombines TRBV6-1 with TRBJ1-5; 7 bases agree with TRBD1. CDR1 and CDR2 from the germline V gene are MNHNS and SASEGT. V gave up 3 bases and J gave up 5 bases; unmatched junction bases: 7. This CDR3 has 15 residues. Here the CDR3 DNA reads TGTGCCAGCAGTGACACCTACAGGGGACATCAGCCCCAGCATTTT. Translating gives CASSDTYRGHQPQHF.

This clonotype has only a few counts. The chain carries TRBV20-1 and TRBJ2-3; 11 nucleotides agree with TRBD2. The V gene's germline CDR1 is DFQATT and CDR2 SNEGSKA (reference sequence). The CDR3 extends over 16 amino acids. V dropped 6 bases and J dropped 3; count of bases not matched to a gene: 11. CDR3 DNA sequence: TGCAGTGCAAGGCCGTCTCTAGCGGGAGGTACAGATACGCAGTATTTT. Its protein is CSARPSLAGGTDTQYF.

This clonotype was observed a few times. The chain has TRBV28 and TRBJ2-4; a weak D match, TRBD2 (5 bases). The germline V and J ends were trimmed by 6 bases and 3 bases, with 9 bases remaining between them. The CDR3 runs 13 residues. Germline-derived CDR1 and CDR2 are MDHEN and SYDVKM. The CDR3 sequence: CASRTGIKNIQYF. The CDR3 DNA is TGTGCCAGCAGGACCGGGATCAAAAACATTCAGTACTTC.

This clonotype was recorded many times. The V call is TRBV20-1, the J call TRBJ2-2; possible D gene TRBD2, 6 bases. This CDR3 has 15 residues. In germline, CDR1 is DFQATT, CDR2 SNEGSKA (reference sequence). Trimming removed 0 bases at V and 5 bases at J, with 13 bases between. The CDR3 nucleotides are TGCAGTGCTAGAGACGACGGGAGAGGAACCGGGGAGCTGTTTTTT. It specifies CSARDDGRGTGELFF.

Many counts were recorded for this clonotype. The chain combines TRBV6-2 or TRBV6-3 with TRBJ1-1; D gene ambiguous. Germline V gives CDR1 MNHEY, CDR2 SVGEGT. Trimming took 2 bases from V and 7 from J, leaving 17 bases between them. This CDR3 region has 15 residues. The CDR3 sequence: CASSYGLFGVFEAFF. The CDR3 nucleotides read TGTGCCAGCAGTTACGGCCTTTTCGGGGTTTTTGAAGCTTTCTTT.

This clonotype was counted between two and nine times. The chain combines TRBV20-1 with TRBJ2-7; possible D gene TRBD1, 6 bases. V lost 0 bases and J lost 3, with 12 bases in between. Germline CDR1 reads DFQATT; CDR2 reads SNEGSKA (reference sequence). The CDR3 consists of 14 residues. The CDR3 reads CSARDGQTDYEQYF. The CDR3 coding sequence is TGCAGTGCTAGAGACGGACAGACCGACTACGAGCAGTACTTC.

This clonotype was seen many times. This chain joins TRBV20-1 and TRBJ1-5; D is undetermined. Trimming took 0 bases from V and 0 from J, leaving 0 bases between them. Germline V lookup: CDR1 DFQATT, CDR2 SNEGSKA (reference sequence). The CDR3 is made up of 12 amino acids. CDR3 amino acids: CSARDSNQPQHF. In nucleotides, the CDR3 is TGCAGTGCTAGAGATAGCAATCAGCCCCAGCATTTT.

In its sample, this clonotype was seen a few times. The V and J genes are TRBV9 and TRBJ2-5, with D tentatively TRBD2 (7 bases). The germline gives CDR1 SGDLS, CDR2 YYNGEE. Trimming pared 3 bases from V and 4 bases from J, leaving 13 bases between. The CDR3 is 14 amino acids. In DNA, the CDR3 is TGTGCCAGCAGCGGTTCCGCGGGGGCAGAGACCCAGTACTTC. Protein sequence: CASSGSAGAETQYF.

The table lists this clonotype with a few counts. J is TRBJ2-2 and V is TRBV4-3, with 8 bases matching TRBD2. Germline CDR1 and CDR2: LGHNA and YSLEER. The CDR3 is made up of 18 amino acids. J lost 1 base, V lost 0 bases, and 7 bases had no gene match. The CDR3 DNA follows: TGCGCCAGCAGCCAAGATGGACCGGGGGGGGAGAACACCGGGGAGCTGTTTTTT. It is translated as CASSQDGPGGENTGELFF.

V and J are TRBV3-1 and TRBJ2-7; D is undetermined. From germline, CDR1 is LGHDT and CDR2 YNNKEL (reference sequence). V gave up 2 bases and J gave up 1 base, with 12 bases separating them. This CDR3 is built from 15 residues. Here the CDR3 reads CASSQLSSVSYEQYF. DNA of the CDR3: TGTGCCAGCAGCCAATTATCGTCGGTGTCCTACGAGCAGTACTTC.

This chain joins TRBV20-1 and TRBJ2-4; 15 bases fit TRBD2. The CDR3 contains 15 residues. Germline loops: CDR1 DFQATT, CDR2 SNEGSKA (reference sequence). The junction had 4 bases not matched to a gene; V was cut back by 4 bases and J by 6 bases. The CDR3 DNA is TGCAGTGCTAACGGACTAGCGGGGGGGATAAACATTCAGTACTTC. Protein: CSANGLAGGINIQYF.

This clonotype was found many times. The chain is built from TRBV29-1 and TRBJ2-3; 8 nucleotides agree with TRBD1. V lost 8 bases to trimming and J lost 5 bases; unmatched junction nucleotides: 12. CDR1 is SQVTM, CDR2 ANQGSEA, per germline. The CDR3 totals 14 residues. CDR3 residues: CSIGRQGRKDTQYF. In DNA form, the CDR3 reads TGCAGCATAGGACGACAGGGGCGGAAAGATACGCAGTATTTT.

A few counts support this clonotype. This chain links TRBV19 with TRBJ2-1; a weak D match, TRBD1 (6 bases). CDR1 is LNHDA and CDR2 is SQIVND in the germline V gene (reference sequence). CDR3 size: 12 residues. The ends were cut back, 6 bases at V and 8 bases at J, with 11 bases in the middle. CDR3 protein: CASRDSPYEQFF. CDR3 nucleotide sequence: TGTGCCAGTAGGGACAGTCCTTATGAGCAGTTCTTC.

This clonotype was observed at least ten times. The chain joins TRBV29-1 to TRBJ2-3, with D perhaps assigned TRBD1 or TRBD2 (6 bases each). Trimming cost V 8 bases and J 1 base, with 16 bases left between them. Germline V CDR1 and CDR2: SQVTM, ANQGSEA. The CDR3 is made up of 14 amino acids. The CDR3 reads CSYRRGPRTDTQYF. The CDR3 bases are TGCAGCTACCGCCGGGGGCCTCGCACAGATACGCAGTATTTT.